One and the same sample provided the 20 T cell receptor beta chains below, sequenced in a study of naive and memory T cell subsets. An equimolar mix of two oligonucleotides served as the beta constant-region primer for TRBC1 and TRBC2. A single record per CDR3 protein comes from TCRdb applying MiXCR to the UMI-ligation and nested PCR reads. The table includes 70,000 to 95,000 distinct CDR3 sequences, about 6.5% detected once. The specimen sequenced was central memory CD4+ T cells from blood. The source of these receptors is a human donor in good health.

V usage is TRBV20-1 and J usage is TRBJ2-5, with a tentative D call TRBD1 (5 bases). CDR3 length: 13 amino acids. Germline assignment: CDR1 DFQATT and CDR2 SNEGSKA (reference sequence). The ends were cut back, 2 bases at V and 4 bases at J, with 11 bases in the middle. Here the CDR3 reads CSARQGGGETQYF. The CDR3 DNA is TGCAGTGCTAGACAGGGCGGTGGAGAGACCCAGTACTTC.

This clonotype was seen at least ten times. The CDR3 DNA follows: TGTGCCAGCACAGGGACCTCGGGACAGCCCCAGCATTTT. Amino acid sequence: CASTGTSGQPQHF. The V call is TRBV6-2 or TRBV6-3, the J call TRBJ1-5; D is possibly TRBD1 (5 bases). The germline V and J ends were trimmed by 7 bases and 7 bases, with 14 bases remaining between them. This CDR3 has 13 residues. Germline values: CDR1 MNHEY, CDR2 SVGEGT.

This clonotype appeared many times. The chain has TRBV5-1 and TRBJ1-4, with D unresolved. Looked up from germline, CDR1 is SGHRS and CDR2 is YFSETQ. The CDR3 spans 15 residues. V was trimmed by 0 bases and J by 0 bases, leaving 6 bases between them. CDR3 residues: CASSLGDATNEKLFF. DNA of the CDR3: TGCGCCAGCAGCTTGGGGGATGCAACTAATGAAAAACTGTTTTTT.

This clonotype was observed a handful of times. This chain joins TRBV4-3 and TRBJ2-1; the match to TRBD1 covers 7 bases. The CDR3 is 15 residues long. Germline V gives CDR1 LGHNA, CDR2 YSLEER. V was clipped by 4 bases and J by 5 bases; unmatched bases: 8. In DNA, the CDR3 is TGCGCCAGCAGCCGAGACAGGGAAGTCGACAATGAGCAGTTCTTC. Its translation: CASSRDREVDNEQFF.

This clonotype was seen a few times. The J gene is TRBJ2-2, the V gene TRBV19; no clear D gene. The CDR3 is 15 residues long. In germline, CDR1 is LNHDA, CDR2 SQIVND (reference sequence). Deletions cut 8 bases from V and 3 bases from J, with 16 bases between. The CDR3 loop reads CASGPLLTYTGELFF. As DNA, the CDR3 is TGTGCCAGTGGGCCCTTGCTTACCTACACCGGGGAGCTGTTTTTT.

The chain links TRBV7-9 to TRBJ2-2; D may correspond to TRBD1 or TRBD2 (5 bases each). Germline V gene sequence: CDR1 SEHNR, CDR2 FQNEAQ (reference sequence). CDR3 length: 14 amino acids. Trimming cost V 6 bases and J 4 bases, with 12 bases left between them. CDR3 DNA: TGTGCCAGCAGGACGGGGACCTCCACCGGGGAGCTGTTTTTT. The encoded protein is CASRTGTSTGELFF.

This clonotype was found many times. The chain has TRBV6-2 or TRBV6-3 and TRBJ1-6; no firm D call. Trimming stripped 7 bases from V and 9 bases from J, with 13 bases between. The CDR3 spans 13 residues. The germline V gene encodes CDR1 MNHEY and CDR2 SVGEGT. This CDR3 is CASKRTDFSPLHF. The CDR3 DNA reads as TGTGCCAGCAAGCGGACTGACTTTTCACCCCTCCACTTT.

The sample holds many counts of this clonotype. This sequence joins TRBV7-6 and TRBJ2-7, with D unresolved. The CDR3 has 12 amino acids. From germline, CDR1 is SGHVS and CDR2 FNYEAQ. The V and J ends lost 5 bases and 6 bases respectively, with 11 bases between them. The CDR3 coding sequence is TGTGCCAGCAGCCCTCAGTTTGGCGAGCAGTACTTC. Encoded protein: CASSPQFGEQYF.

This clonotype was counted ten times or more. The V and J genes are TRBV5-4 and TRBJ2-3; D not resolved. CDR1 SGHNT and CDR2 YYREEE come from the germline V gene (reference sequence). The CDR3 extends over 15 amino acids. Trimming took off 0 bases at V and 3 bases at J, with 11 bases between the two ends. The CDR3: CASSLAGPRTDTQYF. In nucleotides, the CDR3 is TGTGCCAGCAGCTTGGCCGGGCCGAGAACAGATACGCAGTATTTT.

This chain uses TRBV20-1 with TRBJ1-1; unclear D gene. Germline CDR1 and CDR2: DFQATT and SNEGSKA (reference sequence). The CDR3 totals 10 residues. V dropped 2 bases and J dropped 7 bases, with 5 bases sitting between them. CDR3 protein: CSARSGEAFF. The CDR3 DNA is TGCAGTGCTAGATCCGGTGAAGCTTTCTTT.

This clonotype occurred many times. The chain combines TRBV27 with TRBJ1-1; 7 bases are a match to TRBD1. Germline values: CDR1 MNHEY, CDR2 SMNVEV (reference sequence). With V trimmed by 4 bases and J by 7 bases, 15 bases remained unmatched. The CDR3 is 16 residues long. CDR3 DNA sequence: TGTGCCAGCAGTTCCCGCCCGGGACAGCCTAACCGTGAAGCTTTCTTT. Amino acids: CASSSRPGQPNREAFF.

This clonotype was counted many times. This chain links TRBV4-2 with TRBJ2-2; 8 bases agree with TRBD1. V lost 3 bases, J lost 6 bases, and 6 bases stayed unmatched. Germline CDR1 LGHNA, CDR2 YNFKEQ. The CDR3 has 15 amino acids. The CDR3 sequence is CASSQGQAQPGELFF. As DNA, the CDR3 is TGTGCCAGCAGCCAGGGACAGGCTCAACCCGGGGAGCTGTTTTTT.

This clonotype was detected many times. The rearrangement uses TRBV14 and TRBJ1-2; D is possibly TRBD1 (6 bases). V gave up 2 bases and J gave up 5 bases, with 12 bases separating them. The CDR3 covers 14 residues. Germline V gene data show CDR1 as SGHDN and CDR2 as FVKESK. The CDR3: CASSQQDRRYGYTF. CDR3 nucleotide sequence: TGTGCCAGCAGCCAACAGGACAGACGTTATGGCTACACCTTC. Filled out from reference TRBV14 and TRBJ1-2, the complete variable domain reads EAGVTQFPSHSVIEKGQTVTLRCDPISGHDNLYWYRRVMGKEIKFLLHFVKESKQDESGMPNNRFLAERTGGTYSTLKVQPAELEDSGVYFCASSQQDRRYGYTFGSGTRLTVV.

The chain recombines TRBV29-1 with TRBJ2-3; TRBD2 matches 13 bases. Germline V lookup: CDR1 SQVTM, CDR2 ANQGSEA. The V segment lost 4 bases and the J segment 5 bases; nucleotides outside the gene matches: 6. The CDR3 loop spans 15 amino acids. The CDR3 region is CSVGTSGGYIDTQYF. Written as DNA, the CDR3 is TGCAGCGTTGGGACTAGCGGGGGTTATATAGATACGCAGTATTTT.

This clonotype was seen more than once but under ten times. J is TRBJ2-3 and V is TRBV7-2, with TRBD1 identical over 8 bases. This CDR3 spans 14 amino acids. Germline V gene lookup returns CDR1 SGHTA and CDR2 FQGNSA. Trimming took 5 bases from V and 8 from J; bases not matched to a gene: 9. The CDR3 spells CASSVQTGAVTQYF. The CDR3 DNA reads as TGTGCCAGCAGCGTTCAGACAGGGGCGGTTACGCAGTATTTT. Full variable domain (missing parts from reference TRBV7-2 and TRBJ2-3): GAGVSQSPSNKVTEKGKDVELRCDPISGHTALYWYRQSLGQGLEFLIYFQGNSAPDKSGLPSDRFSAERTGGSVSTLTIQRTQQEDSAVYLCASSVQTGAVTQYFGPGTRLTVL.

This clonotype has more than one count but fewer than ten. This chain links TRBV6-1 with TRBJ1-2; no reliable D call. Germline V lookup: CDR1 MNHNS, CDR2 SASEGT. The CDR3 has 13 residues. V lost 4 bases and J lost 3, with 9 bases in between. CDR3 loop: CASSAGLHYGYTF. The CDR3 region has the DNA TGTGCCAGCAGTGCTGGCCTCCACTATGGCTACACCTTC.

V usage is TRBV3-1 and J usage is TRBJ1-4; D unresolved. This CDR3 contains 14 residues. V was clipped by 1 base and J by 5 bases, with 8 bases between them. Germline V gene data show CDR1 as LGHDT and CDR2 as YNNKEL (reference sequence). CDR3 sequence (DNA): TGTGCCAGCAGCCAAGTCGGTGGAAATGAAAAACTGTTTTTT. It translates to CASSQVGGNEKLFF.

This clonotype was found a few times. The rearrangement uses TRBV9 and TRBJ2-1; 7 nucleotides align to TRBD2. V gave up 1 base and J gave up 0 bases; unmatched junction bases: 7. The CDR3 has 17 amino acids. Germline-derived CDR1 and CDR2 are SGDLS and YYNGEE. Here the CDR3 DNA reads TGTGCCAGCAGCGTATATGGGACTACGAGCTCCTACAATGAGCAGTTCTTC. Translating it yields CASSVYGTTSSYNEQFF.

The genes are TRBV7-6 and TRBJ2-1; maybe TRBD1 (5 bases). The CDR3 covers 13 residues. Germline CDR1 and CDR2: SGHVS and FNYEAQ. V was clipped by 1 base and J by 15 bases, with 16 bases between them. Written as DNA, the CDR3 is TGTGCCAGCAGCTTAGGGGGCAGCCAGACACGGTTCTTC. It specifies CASSLGGSQTRFF.

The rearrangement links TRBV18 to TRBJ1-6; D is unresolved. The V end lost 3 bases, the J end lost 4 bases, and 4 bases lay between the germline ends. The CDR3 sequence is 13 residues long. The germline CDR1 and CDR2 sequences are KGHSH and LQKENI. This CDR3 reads CASSPSYNSPLHF. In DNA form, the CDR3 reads TGTGCCAGCTCACCCTCTTATAATTCACCCCTCCACTTT.